These T cell receptor beta chains were read from a single sample in a study of blood T cell repertoires in COVID-19. Method: immunoSEQ multiplex PCR; TCRdb's copy keeps in-frame clones and lacks some. The sample records 150,000 to 200,000 clones, around 87% being singletons. Specimen: peripheral blood. These receptor sequences come from a man aged 18 to 29 with acute or convalescent COVID-19. Both conserved end residues are part of each CDR3. The D gene is left open where the match is weak. Part of the rows lack a size; the others show once, few, many or a class for expanded clones.

d_call j_call v_call clone_size cdr3_nt cdr3_aa
. TRBJ1-2 TRBV21-1 . TGTGCCAGTCCGCAGGGCACAGGGGATTGTGGCTACACCTTC CASPQGTGDCGYTF
. TRBJ1-6 TRBV3-1/TRBV3-2 . TGTGCCAGCAGCCAATGGGGGGACGGGTCCTATAATTCACCCCTCCACTTT CASSQWGDGSYNSPLHF
TRBD1 TRBJ1-1 TRBV4-1 . TGCGCCAGCAGCCAACAGACAGGGATGAACACTGAAGCTTTCTTT CASSQQTGMNTEAFF
TRBD1 TRBJ1-1 TRBV12-5 . TGTGCTAGTGGTTTGCGAATCTCCGGGACAGGGTACACTGAAGCTTTCTTT CASGLRISGTGYTEAFF
. TRBJ2-2 TRBV3-1/TRBV3-2 . TGTGCCAGCAGCCAAGGGAGTAGTGTTTGGACCGGGGAGCTGTTTTTT CASSQGSSVWTGELFF
. TRBJ2-1 TRBV2 . TGTGCCAGCAGTGAAGAGGAACTAGGCTCCTACAATGAGCAGTTCTTC CASSEEELGSYNEQFF
. TRBJ2-7 TRBV4-1 . TGCGCCAGCAGCCAAGATTACAGGGGAGGCTACGAGCAGTACTTC CASSQDYRGGYEQYF
. TRBJ2-5 TRBV7-8 . TGTGCCAGCAGTTTCGATCGGGAGACCCAGTACTTC CASSFDRETQYF
. TRBJ1-6 TRBV2 . TGTGCCACCGAGTTGGAGGGTGGTTCACCCCTCCACTTT CATELEGGSPLHF
. TRBJ2-1 TRBV11-2 . TGTGCCAGCAGCTTAGGATATTTTCAGGCATCCTACAATGAGCAGTTCTTC CASSLGYFQASYNEQFF
. TRBJ2-7 TRBV5-4 . TGTGCCAGCAGCTTTGGCGGGGCAAACTCCTACGAGCAGTACTTC CASSFGGANSYEQYF
. TRBJ2-7 TRBV2 . TGTGCCAGCAGTGCGAACTCCCTCTCCTACGAGCAGTACTTC CASSANSLSYEQYF
. TRBJ2-1 TRBV4-1 . TGCGCCAGCACCACTCGACTAGAGAGCTCCTACAATGAGCAGTTCTTC CASTTRLESSYNEQFF
TRBD1 TRBJ2-5 TRBV25-1 . TGTGCCAGCAGTGAAGCAGGGACAGCGAGGGGCCAAGAGACCCAGTACTTC CASSEAGTARGQETQYF
TRBD1 TRBJ1-3 TRBV6-5 . TGTGCCAGCAGTACCCGGGACAGCTGGAACACCATATATTTT CASSTRDSWNTIYF
. TRBJ1-1 TRBV2 . TGTGCCAGCAGGGTGGACAGGAACACTGAAGCTTTCTTT CASRVDRNTEAFF
. TRBJ1-3 TRBV12-3/TRBV12-4 . TGTGCCAGCCTCCGGGGCTCTGGAAACACCATATATTTT CASLRGSGNTIYF
. TRBJ1-1 TRBV12-3/TRBV12-4 . TGTGCCAGCAGTTACAGGGCATCGGGAGCTTTCTTT CASSYRASGAFF
. TRBJ2-7 TRBV7-9 . TGTGCCAGCAGCTCCACCGGCGAGCGTCCCTCCTACGAGCAGTACTTC CASSSTGERPSYEQYF
. TRBJ2-2 TRBV29-1 . TGCAGCGGGCGAGCGGGGAACACCGGGGAGCTGTTTTTT CSGRAGNTGELFF
TRBD2 TRBJ2-3 TRBV7-8 . TGTGCCAGCAGCTTCCGGAAGACTAGCGGGGGTTCAGATACGCAGTATTTT CASSFRKTSGGSDTQYF
TRBD1 TRBJ1-6 TRBV27 . TGTGCCAGCAGTCACCTACAGGGGGGGAGATCACCCCTCCACTTT CASSHLQGGRSPLHF
. TRBJ2-7 TRBV5-1 . TGCGCCAGCAGCTTGACAGGGTGGGAGCAGTACTTC CASSLTGWEQYF
. TRBJ1-1 TRBV3-1/TRBV3-2 . TGTGCCAGCAGCCAAGATTTGGCGGAGCCCACTGAAGCTTTCTTT CASSQDLAEPTEAFF
TRBD1 TRBJ2-3 TRBV3-1/TRBV3-2 . TGTGCCAGCAGCCACACTTGGACAGGGAATATGGCAGATACGCAGTATTTT CASSHTWTGNMADTQYF
TRBD1 TRBJ1-6 TRBV2 . TGTGCCAGCAGTGTCCAGGGGGTCGGTTCACCCCTCCACTTT CASSVQGVGSPLHF
. TRBJ2-5 TRBV5-6 . TGTGCCAGCAGCCGACTACAAGAGACCCAGTACTTC CASSRLQETQYF
. TRBJ1-4 TRBV30 . TGTGCCTGGAGTGGCGGGGGTGGTGAAAAACTGTTTTTT CAWSGGGGEKLFF
. TRBJ1-5 TRBV19 few TGTGCCAGTAGTATAATTGGGCAGTCCAATCAGCCCCAGCATTTT CASSIIGQSNQPQHF
. TRBJ2-1 TRBV9 . TGTGCCAGCAGCTTGTCGGGCTCCTACAATGAGCAGTTCTTC CASSLSGSYNEQFF
. TRBJ1-6 TRBV19 . TGTGCCAGTATCGGTGCGGGGCCCCTTTTCCACTTT CASIGAGPLFHF
TRBD2 TRBJ2-1 TRBV6-5 . TGTGCCAGCAGTTATGGACTAGCGGGGGGACATGAGCAGTTCTTC CASSYGLAGGHEQFF
TRBD2 TRBJ2-2 TRBV2 . TGTGCCAGCTGGGGACTAGCGGGCGTTGCGAACACCGGGGAGCTGTTTTTT CASWGLAGVANTGELFF
TRBD2 TRBJ2-3 TRBV7-9 . TGTGCCAGCAGCTCTCCACTAGCGGGGGGAAGTCCTAGCACAGATACGCAGTATTTT CASSSPLAGGSPSTDTQYF
TRBD1 TRBJ1-2 TRBV2 . TGTGCCAGCAAAAACGGGACAGGGCACTATGGCTACACCTTC CASKNGTGHYGYTF
TRBD1 TRBJ1-3 TRBV5-1 . TGCGCCAGTATGGGACAGGGAAACACCATATATTTT CASMGQGNTIYF
. TRBJ2-7 TRBV19 . TGTGCCAGTAGCCCGGGGTCGAGCTCCTACGAGCAGTACTTC CASSPGSSSYEQYF
TRBD1 TRBJ1-5 TRBV6-4 . TGTGCCAGCAGCCACGACAGGGGCAATTTGGGGAATCAGCCCCAGCATTTT CASSHDRGNLGNQPQHF
. TRBJ1-1 TRBV28 once TGTGCCAGCAGTTCCCCGGACAGGAACACTGAAGCTTTCTTT CASSSPDRNTEAFF
TRBD2 TRBJ2-2 TRBV12-5 . TGTGCTAGTGGTTTGTCCCCCTCCCCAGCGGGGGCTTTAAACACCGGGGAGCTGTTTTTT CASGLSPSPAGALNTGELFF
TRBD1 TRBJ1-5 TRBV7-2 . TGTGCCAGCAGCTTAGTCGGACAGGGGCTTAATCAGCCCCAGCATTTT CASSLVGQGLNQPQHF
TRBD1 TRBJ1-5 TRBV30 . TGTGCCTGGAGTGTAGGGGGCGATGGTTGGAAGCCCCAGCATTTT CAWSVGGDGWKPQHF
. TRBJ2-1 TRBV15 . TGTGCCACCAGCAGCTTAGCAGTCAATGAGCAGTTCTTC CATSSLAVNEQFF
. TRBJ1-1 TRBV28 . TGTGCCAGCAGCCTAAAGCAAGGGAGGGCTTTCTTT CASSLKQGRAFF
. TRBJ1-1 TRBV3-1/TRBV3-2 few TGTGCCAGCAGCCAACAGAACAGGGTTCAAGCTTTCTTT CASSQQNRVQAFF